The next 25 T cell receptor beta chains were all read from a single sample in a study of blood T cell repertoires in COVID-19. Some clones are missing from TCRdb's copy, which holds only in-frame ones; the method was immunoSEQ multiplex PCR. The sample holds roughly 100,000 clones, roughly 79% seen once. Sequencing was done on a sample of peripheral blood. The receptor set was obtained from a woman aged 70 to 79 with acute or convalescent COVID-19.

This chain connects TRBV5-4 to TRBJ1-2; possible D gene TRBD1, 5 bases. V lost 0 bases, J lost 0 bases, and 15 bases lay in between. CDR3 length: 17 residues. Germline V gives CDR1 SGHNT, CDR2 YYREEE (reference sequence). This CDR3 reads CASSLVGQGRANYGYTF. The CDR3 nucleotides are TGTGCCAGCAGCTTGGTAGGTCAGGGCCGAGCTAACTATGGCTACACCTTC.

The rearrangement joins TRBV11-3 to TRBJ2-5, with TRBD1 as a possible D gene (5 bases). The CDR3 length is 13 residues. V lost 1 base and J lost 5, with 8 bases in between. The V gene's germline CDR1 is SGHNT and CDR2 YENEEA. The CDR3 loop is CASSLVNRETQYF. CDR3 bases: TGTGCCAGCAGCTTAGTCAACAGGGAGACCCAGTACTTC.

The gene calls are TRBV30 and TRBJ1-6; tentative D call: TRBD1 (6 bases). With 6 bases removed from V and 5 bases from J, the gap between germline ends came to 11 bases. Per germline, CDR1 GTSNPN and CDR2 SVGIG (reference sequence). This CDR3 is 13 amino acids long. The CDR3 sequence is CACPGQDNSPLHF. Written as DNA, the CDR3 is TGTGCCTGTCCGGGACAAGATAATTCACCCCTCCACTTT.

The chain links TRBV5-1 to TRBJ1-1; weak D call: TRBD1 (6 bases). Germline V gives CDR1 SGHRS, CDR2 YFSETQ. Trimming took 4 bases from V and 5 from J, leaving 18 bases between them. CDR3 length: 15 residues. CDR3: CASSARSTQGTEAFF. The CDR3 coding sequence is TGCGCCAGCAGCGCACGGTCGACACAGGGTACTGAAGCTTTCTTT.

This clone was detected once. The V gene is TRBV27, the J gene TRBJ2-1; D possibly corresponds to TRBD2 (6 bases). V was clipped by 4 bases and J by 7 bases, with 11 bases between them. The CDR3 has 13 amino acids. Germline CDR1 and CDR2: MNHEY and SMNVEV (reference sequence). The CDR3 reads CASSWGLANEQFF. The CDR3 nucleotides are TGTGCCAGCAGTTGGGGACTGGCTAATGAGCAGTTCTTC.

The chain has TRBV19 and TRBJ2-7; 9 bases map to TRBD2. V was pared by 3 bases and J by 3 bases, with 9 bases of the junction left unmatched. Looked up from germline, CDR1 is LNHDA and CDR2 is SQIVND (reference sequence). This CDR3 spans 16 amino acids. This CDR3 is CASSMRGLAALYEQYF. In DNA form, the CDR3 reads TGTGCCAGTAGTATGAGGGGACTAGCTGCCCTCTACGAGCAGTACTTC.

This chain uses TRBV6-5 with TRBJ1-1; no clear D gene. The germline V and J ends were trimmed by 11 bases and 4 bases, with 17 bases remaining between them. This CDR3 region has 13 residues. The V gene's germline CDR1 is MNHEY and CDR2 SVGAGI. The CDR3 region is CASALTPTTEAFF. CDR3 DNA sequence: TGTGCCTCAGCGTTGACCCCCACCACTGAAGCTTTCTTT.

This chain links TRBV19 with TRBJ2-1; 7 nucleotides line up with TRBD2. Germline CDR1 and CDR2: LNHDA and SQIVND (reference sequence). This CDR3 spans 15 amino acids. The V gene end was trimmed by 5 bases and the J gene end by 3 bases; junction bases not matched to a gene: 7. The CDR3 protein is CASSLGRPLYNEQFF. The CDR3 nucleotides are TGTGCCAGTAGTCTCGGGAGGCCTCTCTACAATGAGCAGTTCTTC.

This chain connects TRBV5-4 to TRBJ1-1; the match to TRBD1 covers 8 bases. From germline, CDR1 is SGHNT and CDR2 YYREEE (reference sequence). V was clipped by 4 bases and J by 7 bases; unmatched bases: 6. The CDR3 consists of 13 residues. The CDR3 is CASSLQGDNEAFF. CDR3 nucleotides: TGTGCCAGCAGCCTACAGGGGGATAATGAAGCTTTCTTT.

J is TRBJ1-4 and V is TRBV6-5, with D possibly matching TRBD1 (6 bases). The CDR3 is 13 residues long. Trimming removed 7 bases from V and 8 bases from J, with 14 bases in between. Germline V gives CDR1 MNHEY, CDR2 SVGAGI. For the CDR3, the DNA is TGTGCCAGCACCAAGAGGGGGTACGAAAAACTGTTTTTT. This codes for CASTKRGYEKLFF.

The CDR3 DNA sequence: TGTGCCAGTAGCCCCTCGGGACAGGGGAAGTCTGAAGCTTTCTTT. Its protein product is CASSPSGQGKSEAFF. The chain has TRBV19 and TRBJ1-1, with 10 positions matching TRBD1. The V gene end was trimmed by 6 bases and the J gene end by 6 bases; junction bases not matched to a gene: 10. The CDR3 is 15 residues long. Germline CDR1 reads LNHDA; CDR2 reads SQIVND (reference sequence).

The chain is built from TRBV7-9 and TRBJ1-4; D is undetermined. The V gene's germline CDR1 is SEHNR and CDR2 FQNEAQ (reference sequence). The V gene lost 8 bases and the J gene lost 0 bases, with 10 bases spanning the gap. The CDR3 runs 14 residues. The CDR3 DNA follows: TGTGCCAGCGGGTTGGGTACAACTAATGAAAAACTGTTTTTT. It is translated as CASGLGTTNEKLFF.

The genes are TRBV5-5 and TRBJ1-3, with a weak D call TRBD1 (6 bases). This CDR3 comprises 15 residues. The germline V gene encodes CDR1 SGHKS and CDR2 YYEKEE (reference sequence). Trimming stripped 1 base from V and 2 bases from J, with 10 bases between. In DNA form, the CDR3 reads TGTGCCAGCAGCTTGTCTTACAGGGCTGGAAACACCATATATTTT. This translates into CASSLSYRAGNTIYF.

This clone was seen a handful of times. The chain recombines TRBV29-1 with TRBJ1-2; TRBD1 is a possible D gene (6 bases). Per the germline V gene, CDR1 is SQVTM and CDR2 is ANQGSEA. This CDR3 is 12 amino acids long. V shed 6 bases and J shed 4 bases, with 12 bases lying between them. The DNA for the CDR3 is TGCAGCGTCCCGACAGGAATCTATGGCTACACCTTC. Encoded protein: CSVPTGIYGYTF.

This chain's CDR3 is CASSFGQEPLTEAFF. CDR3 DNA sequence: TGCGCCAGCAGCTTTGGACAGGAGCCTCTCACTGAAGCTTTCTTT. J is TRBJ1-1 and V is TRBV5-1; 7 positions match TRBD1. Germline CDR1 is SGHRS and CDR2 is YFSETQ. V lost 2 bases, J lost 4 bases, and 8 bases stayed unmatched. CDR3 length: 15 residues.

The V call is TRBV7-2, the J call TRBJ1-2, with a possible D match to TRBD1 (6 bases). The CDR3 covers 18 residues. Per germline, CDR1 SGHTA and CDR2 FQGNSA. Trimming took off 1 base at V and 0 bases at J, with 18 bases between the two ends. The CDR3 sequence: CASSLEWTEPETNYGYTF. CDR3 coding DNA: TGTGCCAGCAGCTTAGAATGGACAGAACCAGAAACTAACTATGGCTACACCTTC.

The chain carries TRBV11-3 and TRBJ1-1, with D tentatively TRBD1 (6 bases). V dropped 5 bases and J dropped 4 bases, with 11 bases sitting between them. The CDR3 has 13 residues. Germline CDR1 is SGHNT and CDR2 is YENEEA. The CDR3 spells CASSRPGVTEAFF. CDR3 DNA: TGTGCCAGCAGCCGTCCAGGGGTCACTGAAGCTTTCTTT.

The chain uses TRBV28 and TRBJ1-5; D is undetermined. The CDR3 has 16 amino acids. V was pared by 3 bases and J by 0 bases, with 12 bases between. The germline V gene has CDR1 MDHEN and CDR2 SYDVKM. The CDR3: CASSFVRRDSNQPQHF. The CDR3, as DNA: TGTGCCAGCAGTTTTGTGAGGAGAGATAGCAATCAGCCCCAGCATTTT. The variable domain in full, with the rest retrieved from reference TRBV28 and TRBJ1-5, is DVKVTQSSRYLVKRTGEKVFLECVQDMDHENMFWYRQDPGLGLRLIYFSYDVKMKEKGDIPEGYSVSREKKERFSLILESASTNQTSMYLCASSFVRRDSNQPQHFGDGTRLSIL.

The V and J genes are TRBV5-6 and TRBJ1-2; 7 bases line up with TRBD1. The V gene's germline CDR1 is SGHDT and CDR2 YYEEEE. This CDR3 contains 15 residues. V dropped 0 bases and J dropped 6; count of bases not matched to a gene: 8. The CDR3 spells CASSLGIITGDGYTF. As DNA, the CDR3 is TGTGCCAGCAGCTTGGGTATTATAACAGGGGATGGCTACACCTTC.

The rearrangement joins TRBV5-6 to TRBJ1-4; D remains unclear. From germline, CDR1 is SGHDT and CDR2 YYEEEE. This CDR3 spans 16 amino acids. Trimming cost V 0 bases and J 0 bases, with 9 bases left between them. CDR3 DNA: TGTGCCAGCAGCTTGGGCGGAATTACAACTAATGAAAAACTGTTTTTT. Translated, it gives CASSLGGITTNEKLFF.

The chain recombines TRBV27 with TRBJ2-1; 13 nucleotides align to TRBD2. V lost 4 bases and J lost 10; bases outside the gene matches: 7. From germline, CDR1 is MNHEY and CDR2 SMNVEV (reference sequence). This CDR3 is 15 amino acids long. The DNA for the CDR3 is TGTGCCAGCAGTTCACTAGCGGGAGGGCCACGGGAGCAGTTCTTC. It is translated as CASSSLAGGPREQFF.

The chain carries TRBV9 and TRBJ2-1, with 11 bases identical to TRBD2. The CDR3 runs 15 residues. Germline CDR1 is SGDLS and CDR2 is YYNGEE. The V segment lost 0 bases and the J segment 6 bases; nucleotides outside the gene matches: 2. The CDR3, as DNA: TGTGCCAGCAGCGTAGAGACTAGCGGGATCAATGAGCAGTTCTTC. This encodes CASSVETSGINEQFF.

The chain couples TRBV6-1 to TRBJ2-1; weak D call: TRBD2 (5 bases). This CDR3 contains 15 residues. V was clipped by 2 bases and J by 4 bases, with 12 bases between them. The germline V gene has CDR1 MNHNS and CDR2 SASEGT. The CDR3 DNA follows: TGTGCCAGCAGTGAAAATATAGGCGGGTACAATGAGCAGTTCTTC. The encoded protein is CASSENIGGYNEQFF.

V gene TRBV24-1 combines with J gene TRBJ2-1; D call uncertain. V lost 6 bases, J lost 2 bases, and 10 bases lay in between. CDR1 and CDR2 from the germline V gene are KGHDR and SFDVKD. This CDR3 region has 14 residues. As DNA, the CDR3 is TGTGCCACCAGTCGTAGAACGGCCTACAATGAGCAGTTCTTC. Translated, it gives CATSRRTAYNEQFF.

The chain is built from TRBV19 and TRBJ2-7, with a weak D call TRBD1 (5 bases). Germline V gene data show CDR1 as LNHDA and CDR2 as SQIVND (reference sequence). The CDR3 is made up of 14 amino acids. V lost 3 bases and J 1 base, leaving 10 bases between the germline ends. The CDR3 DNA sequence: TGTGCCAGTAGTATGTCCCCAGGGTCCTACGAGCAGTACTTC. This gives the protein CASSMSPGSYEQYF. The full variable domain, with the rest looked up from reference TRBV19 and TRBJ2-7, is DGGITQSPKYLFRKEGQNVTLSCEQNLNHDAMYWYRQDPGQGLRLIYYSQIVNDFQKGDIAEGYSVSREKKESFPLTVTSAQKNPTAFYLCASSMSPGSYEQYFGPGTRLTVT.